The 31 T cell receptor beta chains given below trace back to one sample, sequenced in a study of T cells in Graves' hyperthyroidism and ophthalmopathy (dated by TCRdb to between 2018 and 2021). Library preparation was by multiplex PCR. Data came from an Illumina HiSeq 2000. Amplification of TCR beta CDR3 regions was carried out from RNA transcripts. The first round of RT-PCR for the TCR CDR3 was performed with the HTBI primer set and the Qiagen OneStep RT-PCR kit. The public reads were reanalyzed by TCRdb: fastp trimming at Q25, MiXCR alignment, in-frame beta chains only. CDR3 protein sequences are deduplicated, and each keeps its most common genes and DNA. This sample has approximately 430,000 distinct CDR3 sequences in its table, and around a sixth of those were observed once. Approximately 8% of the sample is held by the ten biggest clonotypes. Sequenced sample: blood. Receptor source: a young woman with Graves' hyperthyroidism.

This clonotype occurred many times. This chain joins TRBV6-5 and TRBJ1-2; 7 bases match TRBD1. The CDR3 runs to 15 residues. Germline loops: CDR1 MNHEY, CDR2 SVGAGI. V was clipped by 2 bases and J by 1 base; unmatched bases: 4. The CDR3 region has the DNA TGTGCCAGCAGTTACGGGACAGTCAGTAACTATGGCTACACCTTC. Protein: CASSYGTVSNYGYTF.

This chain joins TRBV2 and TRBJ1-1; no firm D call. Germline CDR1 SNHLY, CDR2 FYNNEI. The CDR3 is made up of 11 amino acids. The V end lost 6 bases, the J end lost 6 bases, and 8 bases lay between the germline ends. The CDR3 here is CASRGTSEAFF. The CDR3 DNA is TGTGCCAGCAGGGGTACATCTGAAGCTTTCTTT.

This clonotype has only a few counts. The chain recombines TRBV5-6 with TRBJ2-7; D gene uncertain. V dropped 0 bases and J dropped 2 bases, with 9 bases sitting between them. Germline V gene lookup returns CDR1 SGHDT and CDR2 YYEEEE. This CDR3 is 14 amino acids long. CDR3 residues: CASSLGHPPYEQYF. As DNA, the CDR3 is TGTGCCAGCAGCTTGGGGCATCCACCCTACGAGCAGTACTTC. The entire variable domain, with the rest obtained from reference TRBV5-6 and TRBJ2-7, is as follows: DAGVTQSPTHLIKTRGQQVTLRCSPKSGHDTVSWYQQALGQGPQFIFQYYEEEERQRGNFPDRFSGHQFPNYSSELNVNALLLGDSALYLCASSLGHPPYEQYFGPGTRLTVT.

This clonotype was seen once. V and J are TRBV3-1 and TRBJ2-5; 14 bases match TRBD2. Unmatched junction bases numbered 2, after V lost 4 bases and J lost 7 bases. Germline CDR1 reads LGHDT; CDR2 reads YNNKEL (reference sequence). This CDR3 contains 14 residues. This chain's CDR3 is CASSPGLAGGTQYF. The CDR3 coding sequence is TGTGCCAGCAGCCCCGGACTAGCGGGGGGGACCCAGTACTTC.

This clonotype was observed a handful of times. CDR3 amino acids: CASSQGAGLVNTQYF. CDR3 coding DNA: TGTGCCAGCAGCCAAGGGGCGGGATTGGTAAATACGCAGTATTTT. This sequence joins TRBV3-1 and TRBJ2-3; a possible D gene is TRBD2 (6 bases). This CDR3 has 15 residues. The V end was cut by 1 base, the J end by 7 bases, with 15 bases between. Germline V CDR1 and CDR2: LGHDT, YNNKEL (reference sequence).

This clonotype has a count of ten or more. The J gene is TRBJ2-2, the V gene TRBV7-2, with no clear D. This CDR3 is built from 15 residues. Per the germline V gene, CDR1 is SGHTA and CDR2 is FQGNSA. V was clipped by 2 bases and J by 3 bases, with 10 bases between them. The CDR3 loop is CASSLQLVDTGELFF. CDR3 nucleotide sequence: TGTGCCAGCAGCTTACAATTGGTGGACACCGGGGAGCTGTTTTTT.

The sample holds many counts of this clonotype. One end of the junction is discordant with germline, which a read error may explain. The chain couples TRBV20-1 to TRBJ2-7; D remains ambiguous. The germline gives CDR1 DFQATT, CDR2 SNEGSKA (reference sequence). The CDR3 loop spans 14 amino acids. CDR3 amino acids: CSASGSRSSYKQYF. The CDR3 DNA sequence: TGCAGTGCTAGCGGTTCACGAAGCTCCTACAAGCAGTACTTC.

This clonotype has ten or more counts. CDR3 DNA sequence: TGTGCCAGCAGGCAGGTACGGGACTACGAGCAGTACTTC. Protein: CASRQVRDYEQYF. V gene TRBV6-1 combines with J gene TRBJ2-7, with a tentative D call TRBD2 (5 bases). The V and J ends lost 6 bases and 3 bases respectively, with 12 bases between them. Germline V gene lookup returns CDR1 MNHNS and CDR2 SASEGT. The CDR3 length is 13 residues.

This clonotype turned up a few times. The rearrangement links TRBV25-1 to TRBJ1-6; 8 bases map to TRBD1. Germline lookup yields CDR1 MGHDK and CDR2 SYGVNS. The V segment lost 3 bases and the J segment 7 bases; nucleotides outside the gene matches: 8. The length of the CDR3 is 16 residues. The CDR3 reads CASSDHRTGRNSPLHF. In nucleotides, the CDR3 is TGTGCCAGCAGTGACCACCGGACAGGGAGGAATTCACCCCTCCACTTT.

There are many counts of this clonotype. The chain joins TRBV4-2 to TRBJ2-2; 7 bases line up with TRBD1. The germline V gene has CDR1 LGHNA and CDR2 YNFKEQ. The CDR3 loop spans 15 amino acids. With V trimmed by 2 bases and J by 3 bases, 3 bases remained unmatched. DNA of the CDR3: TGTGCCAGCAGCCAATCAGGGGGAGACACCGGGGAGCTGTTTTTT. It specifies CASSQSGGDTGELFF.

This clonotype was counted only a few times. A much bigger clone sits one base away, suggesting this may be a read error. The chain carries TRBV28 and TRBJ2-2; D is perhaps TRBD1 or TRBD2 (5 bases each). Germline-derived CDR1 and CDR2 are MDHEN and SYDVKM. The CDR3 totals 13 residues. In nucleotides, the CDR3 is TGTGTCAGTGGGACCGACGGTATTGGGGAGCCGTTTTTT. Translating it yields CVSGTDGIGEPFF.

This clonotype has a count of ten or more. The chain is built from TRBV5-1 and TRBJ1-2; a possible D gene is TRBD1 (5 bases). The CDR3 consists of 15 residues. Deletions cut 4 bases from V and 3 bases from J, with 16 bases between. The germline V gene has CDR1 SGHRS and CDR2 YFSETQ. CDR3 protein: CASSLSRGADYGYTF. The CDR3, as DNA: TGCGCCAGCAGCCTTAGCAGAGGGGCCGACTATGGCTACACCTTC.

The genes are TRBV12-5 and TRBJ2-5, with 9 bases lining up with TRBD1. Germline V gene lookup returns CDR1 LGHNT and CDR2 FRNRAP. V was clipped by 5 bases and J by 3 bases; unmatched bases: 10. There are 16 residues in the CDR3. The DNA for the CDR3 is TGTGCTAGTGGTAACCGGGACAGGGAATTGGAAGAGACCCAGTACTTC. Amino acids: CASGNRDRELEETQYF.

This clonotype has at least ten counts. Here the CDR3 reads CSARDLVSQETQYF. The CDR3 region has the DNA TGCAGTGCTAGAGATCTAGTATCCCAAGAGACCCAGTACTTC. This chain uses TRBV20-1 with TRBJ2-5; D ambiguous. Per germline, CDR1 DFQATT and CDR2 SNEGSKA (reference sequence). Trimming left V 0 bases short and J 1 base short, with 9 bases between. The length of the CDR3 is 14 residues.

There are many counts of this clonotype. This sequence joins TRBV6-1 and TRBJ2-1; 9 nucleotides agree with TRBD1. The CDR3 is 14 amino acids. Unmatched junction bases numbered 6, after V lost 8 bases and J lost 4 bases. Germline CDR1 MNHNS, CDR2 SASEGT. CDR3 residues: CASQGTGIYNEQFF. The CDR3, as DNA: TGTGCCAGCCAAGGGACAGGGATTTACAATGAGCAGTTCTTC.

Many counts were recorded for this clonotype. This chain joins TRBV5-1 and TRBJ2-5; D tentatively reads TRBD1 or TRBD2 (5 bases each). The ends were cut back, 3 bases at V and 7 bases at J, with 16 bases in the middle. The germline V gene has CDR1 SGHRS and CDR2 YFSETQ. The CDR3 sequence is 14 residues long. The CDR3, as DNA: TGCGCCAGCAGCTCCGGGACCACGATGTCGACCCAGTACTTC. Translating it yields CASSSGTTMSTQYF.

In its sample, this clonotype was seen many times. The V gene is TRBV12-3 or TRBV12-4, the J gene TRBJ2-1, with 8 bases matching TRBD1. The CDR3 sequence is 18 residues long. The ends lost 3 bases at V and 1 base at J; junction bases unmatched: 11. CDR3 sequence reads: CASSFGQGARSSYNEQFF. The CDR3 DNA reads TGTGCCAGCAGTTTTGGTCAGGGGGCACGAAGTTCCTACAATGAGCAGTTCTTC.

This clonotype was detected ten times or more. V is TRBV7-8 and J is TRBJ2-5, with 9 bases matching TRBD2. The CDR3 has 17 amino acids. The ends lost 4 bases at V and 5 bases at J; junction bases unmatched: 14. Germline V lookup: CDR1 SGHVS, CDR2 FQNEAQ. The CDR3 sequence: CASSSRPRREGGETQYF. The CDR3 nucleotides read TGTGCCAGCAGCTCCCGTCCGCGGCGGGAGGGAGGGGAGACCCAGTACTTC.

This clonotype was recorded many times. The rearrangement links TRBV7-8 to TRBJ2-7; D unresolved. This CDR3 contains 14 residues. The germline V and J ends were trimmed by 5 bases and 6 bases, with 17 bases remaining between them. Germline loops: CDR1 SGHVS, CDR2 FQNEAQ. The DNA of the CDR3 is TGTGCCAGCAGCCCGCGCCCCTGGGCTCTCGAGCAGTACTTC. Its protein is CASSPRPWALEQYF.

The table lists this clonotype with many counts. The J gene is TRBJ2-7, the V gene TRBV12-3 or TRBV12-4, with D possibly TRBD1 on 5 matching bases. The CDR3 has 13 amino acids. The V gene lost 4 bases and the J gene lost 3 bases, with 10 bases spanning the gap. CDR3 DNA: TGTGCCAGCAGTTCTGTGACAGTCTACGAGCAGTACTTC. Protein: CASSSVTVYEQYF.

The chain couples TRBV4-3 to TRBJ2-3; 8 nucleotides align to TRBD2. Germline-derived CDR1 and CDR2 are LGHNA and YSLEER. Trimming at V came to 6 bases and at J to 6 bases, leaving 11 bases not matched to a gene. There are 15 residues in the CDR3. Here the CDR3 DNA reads TGCGCCAGCAGGCCGGTCGGGGGGGGCCCTGATACGCAGTATTTT. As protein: CASRPVGGGPDTQYF.

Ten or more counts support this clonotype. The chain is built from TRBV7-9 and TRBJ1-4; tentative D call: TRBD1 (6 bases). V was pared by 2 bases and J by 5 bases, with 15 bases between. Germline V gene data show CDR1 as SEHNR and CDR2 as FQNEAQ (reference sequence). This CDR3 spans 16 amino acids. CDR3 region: CASSLRGEGTNEKLFF. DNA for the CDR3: TGTGCCAGCAGCTTACGGGGCGAGGGGACAAATGAAAAACTGTTTTTT.

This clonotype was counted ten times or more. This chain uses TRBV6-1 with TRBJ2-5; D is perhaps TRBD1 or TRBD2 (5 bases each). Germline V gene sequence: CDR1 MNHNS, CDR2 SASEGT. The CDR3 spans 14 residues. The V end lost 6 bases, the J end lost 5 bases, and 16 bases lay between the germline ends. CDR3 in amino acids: CASRGTPERETQYF. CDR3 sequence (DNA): TGTGCCAGCAGGGGGACGCCAGAGAGGGAGACCCAGTACTTC.

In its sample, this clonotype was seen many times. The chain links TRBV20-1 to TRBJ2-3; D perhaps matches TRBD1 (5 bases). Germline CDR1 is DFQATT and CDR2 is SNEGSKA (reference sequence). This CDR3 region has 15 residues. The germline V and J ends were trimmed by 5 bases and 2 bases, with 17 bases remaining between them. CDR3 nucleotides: TGCAGTGCTGGGGTATTGGGGCTCTACACAGATACGCAGTATTTT. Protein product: CSAGVLGLYTDTQYF.

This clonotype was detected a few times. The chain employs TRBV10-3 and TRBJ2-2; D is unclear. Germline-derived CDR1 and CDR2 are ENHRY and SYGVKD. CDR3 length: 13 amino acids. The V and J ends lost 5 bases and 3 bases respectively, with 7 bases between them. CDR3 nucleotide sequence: TGTGCCATCAGTTCGACGTACACCGGGGAGCTGTTTTTT. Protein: CAISSTYTGELFF.

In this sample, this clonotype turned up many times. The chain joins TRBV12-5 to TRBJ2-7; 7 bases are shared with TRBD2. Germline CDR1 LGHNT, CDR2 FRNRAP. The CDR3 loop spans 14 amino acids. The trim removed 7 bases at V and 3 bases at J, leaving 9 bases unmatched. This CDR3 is CASVPGSGVYEQYF. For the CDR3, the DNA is TGTGCTAGTGTCCCTGGGAGCGGGGTCTACGAGCAGTACTTC.

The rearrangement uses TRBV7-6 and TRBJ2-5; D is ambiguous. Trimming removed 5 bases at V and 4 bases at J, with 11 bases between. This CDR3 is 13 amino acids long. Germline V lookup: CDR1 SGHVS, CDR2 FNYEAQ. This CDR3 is CASSPGIRETQYF. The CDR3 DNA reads TGTGCCAGCAGCCCTGGGATTCGAGAGACCCAGTACTTC.

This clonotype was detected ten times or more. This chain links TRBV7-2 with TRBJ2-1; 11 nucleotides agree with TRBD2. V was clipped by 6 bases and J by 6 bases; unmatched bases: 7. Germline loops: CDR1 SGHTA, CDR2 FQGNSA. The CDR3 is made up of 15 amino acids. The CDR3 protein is CASRQASGGINEQFF. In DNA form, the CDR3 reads TGTGCCAGCAGGCAAGCTAGCGGGGGGATCAATGAGCAGTTCTTC.

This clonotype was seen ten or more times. As DNA, the CDR3 is TGCAGTGCTAATCCCGGTGGGGGGGATGAGCAGTTCTTC. Amino acid sequence: CSANPGGGDEQFF. V usage is TRBV20-1 and J usage is TRBJ2-1, with TRBD2 matching 7 bases. The length of the CDR3 is 13 residues. Germline CDR1 DFQATT, CDR2 SNEGSKA (reference sequence). Trimming at V came to 4 bases and at J to 8 bases, leaving 8 bases not matched to a gene.

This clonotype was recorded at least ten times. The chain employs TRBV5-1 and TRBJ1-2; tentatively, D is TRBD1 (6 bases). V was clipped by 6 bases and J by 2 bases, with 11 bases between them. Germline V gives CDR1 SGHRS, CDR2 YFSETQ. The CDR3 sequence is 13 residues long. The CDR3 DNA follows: TGCGCCAGCACCGCGGGGACAAACTATGGCTACACCTTC. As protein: CASTAGTNYGYTF.

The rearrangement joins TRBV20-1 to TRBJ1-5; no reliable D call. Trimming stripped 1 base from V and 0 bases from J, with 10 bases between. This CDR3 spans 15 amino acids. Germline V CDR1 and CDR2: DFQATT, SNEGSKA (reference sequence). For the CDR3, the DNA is TGCAGTGCTAGAGCGGACCACCTTAGCAATCAGCCCCAGCATTTT. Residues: CSARADHLSNQPQHF.